This record covers a single TCR beta chain. Here immunoSEQ multiplex PCR was the method, and the copy in TCRdb shows in-frame clones only, minus some. In the table there are 150,000 to 200,000 clones, around 80% of which are singletons. The sample comes from a study of blood T cell repertoires in COVID-19. Germline V gives CDR1 MNHNY, CDR2 SVGAGI (reference sequence). Trimming pared 0 bases from V and 5 bases from J, leaving 14 bases between. The CDR3 sequence is 15 residues long. V and J are TRBV6-6 and TRBJ2-7, with D possibly being TRBD1 (5 bases). The source is a woman in her fifties or sixties who had recovered from COVID-19. Sequenced input: PBMCs or T cells enriched from blood (not recorded which). The CDR3, as DNA: TGTGCCAGCAGTTACTCGAGCCAGGGAACGAACGAGCAGTACTTC. It codes for CASSYSSQGTNEQYF.